The TCR beta chain under discussion was sequenced for a study of blood T cell repertoires in COVID-19. As processed by the authors: Amplification with reference gene primers provided the estimates of nucleated cell counts. Some clones are missing from TCRdb's copy, which holds only in-frame ones; the method was immunoSEQ multiplex PCR. The DNA gave D and trimming, while V, J and clone size come from that table. The sample shows a few hundred thousand clones, less than 85% of them seen only once. This CDR3 spans 15 amino acids. The V and J ends lost 6 bases and 1 base respectively, with 16 bases between them. Germline assignment: CDR1 MNHEY and CDR2 SVGAGI. This clone was found once.

The chain recombines TRBV6-5 with TRBJ2-7; perhaps TRBD1 as D (6 bases). The sequenced material came from peripheral blood. This receptor was taken from a woman between 18 and 29 years old with acute or convalescent COVID-19. The CDR3 bases are TGTGCCAGCAGACTCTACGGACAGCTGTCCTACGAGCAGTACTTC. Residues: CASRLYGQLSYEQYF.